This TCR beta chain is from a study of cytomegalovirus exposure and HLA in healthy donors. It was with 60 Vbeta and 13 Jbeta primers that the PCR ran. Method: immunoSEQ multiplex PCR; TCRdb's copy keeps in-frame clones and lacks some. The sample shows 110,000 to 150,000 clones, about 77% of them seen only once. This clone was seen a few times. The target antigen is unknown. V dropped 7 bases and J dropped 2; count of bases not matched to a gene: 11. CDR1 is LNHDA and CDR2 is SQIVND in the germline V gene (reference sequence). The CDR3 extends over 16 amino acids. Study findings and constraints: Later analysis demonstrated an association between a missense DCLRE1C variant and TCR beta V- and J-gene trimming. In a later analysis, CMV-associated beta chains were mostly HLA-associated, it appeared.

The chain couples TRBV19 to TRBJ1-1; 9 bases are shared with TRBD1. The TCR originated in a female donor in good health and CMV-seronegative. The sample comprised PBMCs. The CDR3 DNA is TGTGCCAGTATTCGGCGGGACAGGGCCTCCAACACTGAAGCTTTCTTT. Translated, it gives CASIRRDRASNTEAFF.